This note documents a single TCR beta chain sequence. The junction and the germline gene differ at one end; a read error may be behind it. PCR primers comprised 60 Vbeta and 13 Jbeta primers. How the authors handled the data: The count from a later analysis was some 76 million unique TCR beta chains, some 12 million of them shared. Sequencing was performed with immunoSEQ multiplex PCR; in TCRdb, only in-frame clones are kept and a portion is missing. V, J and clone size were drawn from that table, and D and trimming were deduced from the DNA. The table lists approximately 82,000 clones, roughly a tenth of them singletons. This record comes from a study of cytomegalovirus exposure and HLA in healthy donors. Germline V gives CDR1 SGHDT, CDR2 YYEEEE. The CDR3 has 17 residues.

The V gene is TRBV5-6, the J gene TRBJ1-5; 9 bases are a match to TRBD1. Material: PBMCs. The receptor comes from a man in his sixties in good health and CMV-seropositive. The CDR3 spells CASSRGLGTGFGQPQNF. The CDR3 DNA is TGTGCCAGCAGCCGGGGCCTCGGGACAGGGTTTGGGCAGCCCCAGAATTTT. The entire variable domain, with the rest obtained from reference TRBV5-6 and TRBJ1-5, is as follows: DAGVTQSPTHLIKTRGQQVTLRCSPKSGHDTVSWYQQALGQGPQFIFQYYEEEERQRGNFPDRFSGHQFPNYSSELNVNALLLGDSALYLCASSRGLGTGFGQPQNFGDGTRLSIL.